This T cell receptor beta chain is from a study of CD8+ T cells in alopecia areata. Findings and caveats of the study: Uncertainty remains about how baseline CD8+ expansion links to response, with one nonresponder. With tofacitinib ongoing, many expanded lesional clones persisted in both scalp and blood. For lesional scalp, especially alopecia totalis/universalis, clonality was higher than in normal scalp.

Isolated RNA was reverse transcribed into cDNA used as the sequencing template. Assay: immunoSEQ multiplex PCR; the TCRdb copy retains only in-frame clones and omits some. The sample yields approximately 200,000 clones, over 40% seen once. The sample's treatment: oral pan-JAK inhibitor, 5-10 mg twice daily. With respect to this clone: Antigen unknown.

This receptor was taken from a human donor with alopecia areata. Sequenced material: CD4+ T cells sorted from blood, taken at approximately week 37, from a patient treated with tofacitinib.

The CDR3 spells CASSHTGGSGANVLTF. For the CDR3, the DNA is TGCGCCAGCAGCCATACAGGGGGCTCTGGGGCCAACGTCCTGACTTTC. V is TRBV4-3 and J is TRBJ2-6; 8 bases match TRBD1. The CDR3 extends over 16 amino acids. Losses at the gene ends were 3 bases for V and 0 bases for J; bases not matched to a gene: 1. Germline values: CDR1 LGHNA, CDR2 YSLEER.